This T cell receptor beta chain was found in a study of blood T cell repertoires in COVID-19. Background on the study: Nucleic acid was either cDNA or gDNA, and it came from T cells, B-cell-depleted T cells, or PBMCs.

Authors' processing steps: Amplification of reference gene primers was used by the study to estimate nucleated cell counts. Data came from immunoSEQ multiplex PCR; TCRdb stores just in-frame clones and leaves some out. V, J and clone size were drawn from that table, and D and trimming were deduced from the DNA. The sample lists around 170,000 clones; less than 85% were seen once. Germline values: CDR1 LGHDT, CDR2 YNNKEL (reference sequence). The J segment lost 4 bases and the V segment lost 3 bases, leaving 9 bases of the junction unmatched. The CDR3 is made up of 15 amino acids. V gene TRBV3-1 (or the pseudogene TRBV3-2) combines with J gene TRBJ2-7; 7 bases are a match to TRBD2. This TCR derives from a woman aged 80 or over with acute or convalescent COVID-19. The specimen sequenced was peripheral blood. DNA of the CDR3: TGTGCCAGCAGCCACGGTCCGGGACTAACATACGAGCAGTACTTC. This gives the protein CASSHGPGLTYEQYF.